Below are 31 T cell receptor beta chains sequenced from a single sample in a study of cytomegalovirus exposure and HLA in healthy donors. A multiplex PCR was run with 60 Vbeta primers and 13 Jbeta primers. Sequenced by immunoSEQ multiplex PCR; TCRdb stores in-frame clones only, minus some. This sample has 180,000 or so clones, with over 65% found just once. The sequenced sample was PBMCs. These receptor sequences come from a man aged 18-30 years in good health and CMV-seronegative.

This chain links TRBV6-1 with TRBJ2-2, with TRBD1 identical over 7 bases. The trim removed 5 bases at V and 4 bases at J, leaving 7 bases unmatched. Germline loops: CDR1 MNHNS, CDR2 SASEGT. The CDR3 sequence is 15 residues long. For the CDR3, the DNA is TGTGCCAGCAGTCGAGGGGCAGGGGGCACCGGGGAGCTGTTTTTT. Translating it yields CASSRGAGGTGELFF.

This rearrangement joins TRBV19 to TRBJ1-1; TRBD1 might be the D (6 bases). Germline values: CDR1 LNHDA, CDR2 SQIVND (reference sequence). Deletions cut 1 base from V and 4 bases from J, with 13 bases between. This CDR3 spans 15 amino acids. The CDR3 DNA reads as TGTGCCAGTAGTATAGCGAACAGGGATAGCACTGAAGCTTTCTTT. This translates into CASSIANRDSTEAFF. Combining the CDR3 with reference TRBV19 and TRBJ1-1 gives the whole variable domain DGGITQSPKYLFRKEGQNVTLSCEQNLNHDAMYWYRQDPGQGLRLIYYSQIVNDFQKGDIAEGYSVSREKKESFPLTVTSAQKNPTAFYLCASSIANRDSTEAFFGQGTRLTVV.

This chain uses TRBV11-1 with TRBJ2-1, with D tentatively TRBD2 (6 bases). CDR1 and CDR2 from the germline V gene are SGHAT and FQDESV (reference sequence). Trimming took 0 bases from V and 5 from J, leaving 8 bases between them. This CDR3 comprises 14 residues. CDR3 loop: CASSLARGDNEQFF. In DNA form, the CDR3 reads TGTGCCAGCAGCTTAGCGCGGGGAGACAATGAGCAGTTCTTC.

The J gene is TRBJ1-5, the V gene TRBV19, with unresolved D. Germline lookup yields CDR1 LNHDA and CDR2 SQIVND (reference sequence). Trimming stripped 3 bases from V and 7 bases from J, with 19 bases between. The CDR3 contains 16 residues. The chain's CDR3 is CASSIEGAGGRQPQHF. CDR3 coding DNA: TGTGCCAGTAGTATCGAGGGCGCTGGCGGGCGACAGCCCCAGCATTTT.

V gene TRBV7-9 combines with J gene TRBJ2-7; weak D call: TRBD1 (6 bases). Per germline, CDR1 SEHNR and CDR2 FQNEAQ (reference sequence). CDR3 length equals 14 residues. V lost 5 bases and J lost 1, with 12 bases in between. CDR3 residues: CASSVRGGSYEQYF. The CDR3 region has the DNA TGTGCCAGCAGCGTTCGAGGGGGATCCTACGAGCAGTACTTC.

The chain carries TRBV5-4 and TRBJ2-1; tentatively, D is TRBD2 (6 bases). From germline, CDR1 is SGHNT and CDR2 YYREEE (reference sequence). Trimming left V 4 bases short and J 0 bases short, with 11 bases between. The CDR3 spans 15 residues. In nucleotides, the CDR3 is TGTGCCAGCAGCCCGGGACTTCGCTCCTACAATGAGCAGTTCTTC. This sequence encodes CASSPGLRSYNEQFF.

V and J are TRBV15 and TRBJ2-3; D possibly corresponds to TRBD2 (5 bases). This CDR3 spans 15 amino acids. V lost 9 bases to trimming and J lost 1 base, with 17 bases between them. Germline lookup yields CDR1 LNHNV and CDR2 YYDKDF (reference sequence). The CDR3 reads CATMKGVGGTDTQYF. CDR3 bases: TGTGCCACGATGAAGGGAGTCGGGGGCACAGATACGCAGTATTTT.

The chain uses TRBV7-9 and TRBJ1-1; possibly TRBD1 for D (6 bases). The CDR3 consists of 16 residues. Trimming stripped 5 bases from V and 1 base from J, with 17 bases between. Germline CDR1 SEHNR, CDR2 FQNEAQ (reference sequence). This CDR3 reads CASSPAGAGWNTEAFF. In DNA form, the CDR3 reads TGTGCCAGCAGCCCGGCAGGGGCAGGGTGGAACACTGAAGCTTTCTTT.

The chain uses TRBV29-1 and TRBJ2-7; perhaps TRBD2 as D (5 bases). The germline CDR1 and CDR2 sequences are SQVTM and ANQGSEA. V was shortened by 6 bases and J by 2 bases, with 11 bases between the two germline ends. This CDR3 is 12 amino acids long. The DNA of the CDR3 is TGCAGCGTCGCTGGAGGAGCCTACGAGCAGTACTTC. Translation gives CSVAGGAYEQYF.

The rearrangement uses TRBV20-1 and TRBJ2-5; D unresolved. Germline CDR1 and CDR2: DFQATT and SNEGSKA (reference sequence). V was pared by 6 bases and J by 2 bases, with 7 bases between. The CDR3 sequence is 11 residues long. For the CDR3, the DNA is TGCAGTGCAGAGCTTCAAGAGACCCAGTACTTC. Translation: CSAELQETQYF.

This clone has only a few counts. The chain couples TRBV27 to TRBJ2-3; possibly TRBD1 for D (5 bases). Germline assignment: CDR1 MNHEY and CDR2 SMNVEV (reference sequence). The CDR3 sequence is 15 residues long. The ends were cut back, 0 bases at V and 4 bases at J, with 11 bases in the middle. The CDR3 region has the DNA TGTGCCAGCAGTTTATCGGCCCAGGGCCCAGATACGCAGTATTTT. This gives the protein CASSLSAQGPDTQYF.

CDR3 nucleotides: TGTGCCATCAGTGCTCCGGGGGGGAGTGAGCAGTTCTTC. It is translated as CAISAPGGSEQFF. This rearrangement joins TRBV10-3 to TRBJ2-1; 8 bases are a match to TRBD2. Germline V lookup: CDR1 ENHRY, CDR2 SYGVKD. The CDR3 runs 13 residues. The V and J ends lost 4 bases and 9 bases, in that order; junction bases with no gene match: 5.

The chain carries TRBV7-2 and TRBJ2-1; TRBD2 aligns across 14 bases. The CDR3 is 14 amino acids. Unmatched junction bases numbered 9, after V lost 7 bases and J lost 13 bases. Germline V gene data show CDR1 as SGHTA and CDR2 as FQGNSA. The CDR3 reads CASTVGTSGSIQFF. CDR3 in DNA: TGTGCCAGCACCGTCGGGACTAGCGGGAGCATACAGTTCTTC.

This sequence joins TRBV9 and TRBJ1-3; weak D call: TRBD1 (6 bases). V lost 4 bases to trimming and J lost 2 bases, with 13 bases between them. Germline V gene sequence: CDR1 SGDLS, CDR2 YYNGEE. The CDR3 contains 15 residues. CDR3 sequence (DNA): TGTGCCAGCAGCTCGGGTGGGGGCACTGGAAACACCATATATTTT. It yields the protein CASSSGGGTGNTIYF.

The rearrangement joins TRBV27 to TRBJ1-1, with D tentatively TRBD1 (5 bases). V gave up 2 bases and J gave up 8 bases, with 9 bases separating them. Germline V gene lookup returns CDR1 MNHEY and CDR2 SMNVEV (reference sequence). The CDR3 runs 12 residues. The CDR3 coding sequence is TGTGCCAGCAGTTTAACAGGCAGGGAAGCTTTCTTT. Its translation is CASSLTGREAFF.

The chain joins TRBV28 to TRBJ2-5, with D unclear. In germline, CDR1 is MDHEN, CDR2 SYDVKM. CDR3 size: 13 residues. Deletions cut 2 bases from V and 5 bases from J, with 9 bases between. The CDR3 bases are TGTGCCAGCAGTTTAGATAGTTCTGAGACCCAGTACTTC. This codes for CASSLDSSETQYF.

This chain links TRBV9 with TRBJ2-2; 13 bases align to TRBD2. The ends lost 4 bases at V and 4 bases at J; junction bases unmatched: 4. Germline CDR1 reads SGDLS; CDR2 reads YYNGEE. The CDR3 runs to 16 residues. In nucleotides, the CDR3 is TGTGCCAGCAGCCCCCGGACTAGCGGGGGCACCGGGGAGCTGTTTTTT. Translation gives CASSPRTSGGTGELFF.

The chain is built from TRBV6-1 and TRBJ2-6; tentatively, D is TRBD2 (5 bases). This CDR3 has 14 residues. Trimming removed 8 bases at V and 2 bases at J, with 10 bases between. The germline V gene has CDR1 MNHNS and CDR2 SASEGT. CDR3 coding DNA: TGTGCCAGCCGGCGGGTGGCTGGGGCCAACGTCCTGACTTTC. Translating gives CASRRVAGANVLTF.

This rearrangement joins TRBV6-6 to TRBJ2-4; 7 nucleotides line up with TRBD1. Unmatched junction bases numbered 5, after V lost 2 bases and J lost 7 bases. The germline V gene encodes CDR1 MNHNY and CDR2 SVGAGI (reference sequence). The CDR3 is 14 residues long. CDR3 loop: CASSYDRASNIQYF. CDR3 DNA sequence: TGTGCCAGCAGTTACGACAGGGCCAGCAACATTCAGTACTTC.

In its sample, this clone was seen once. The gene calls are TRBV9 and TRBJ2-3; tentatively, D is TRBD1 (6 bases). The germline V and J ends were trimmed by 4 bases and 1 base, with 13 bases remaining between them. Germline CDR1 is SGDLS and CDR2 is YYNGEE. CDR3 length: 15 amino acids. In DNA form, the CDR3 reads TGTGCCAGCAGCTCCAGACAGGTCCGCACAGATACGCAGTATTTT. Its translation: CASSSRQVRTDTQYF.

The chain carries TRBV5-6 and TRBJ1-3, with D maybe TRBD1 (5 bases). Per germline, CDR1 SGHDT and CDR2 YYEEEE. There are 14 residues in the CDR3. The V gene lost 6 bases and the J gene lost 3 bases, with 13 bases spanning the gap. CDR3 sequence reads: CASTQLGVGNTIYF. As DNA, the CDR3 is TGTGCCAGCACCCAGCTAGGGGTTGGAAACACCATATATTTT. The whole variable domain, remainder taken from reference TRBV5-6 and TRBJ1-3, is DAGVTQSPTHLIKTRGQQVTLRCSPKSGHDTVSWYQQALGQGPQFIFQYYEEEERQRGNFPDRFSGHQFPNYSSELNVNALLLGDSALYLCASTQLGVGNTIYFGEGSWLTVV.

The V and J genes are TRBV2 and TRBJ1-1, with D unresolved. There are 13 residues in the CDR3. V lost 8 bases to trimming and J lost 0 bases, with 10 bases between them. Germline-derived CDR1 and CDR2 are SNHLY and FYNNEI. CDR3 in DNA: TGTGCCAGCTATCGGGTCGTGAACACTGAAGCTTTCTTT. Residues: CASYRVVNTEAFF.

The V gene is TRBV28, the J gene TRBJ1-1, with a tentative D call TRBD1 (6 bases). V was clipped by 6 bases and J by 1 base, with 15 bases between them. Germline CDR1 and CDR2: MDHEN and SYDVKM. The CDR3 length is 15 residues. The CDR3 sequence is CASSSGGGGNTEAFF. DNA for the CDR3: TGTGCCAGCAGCTCTGGGGGCGGGGGGAACACTGAAGCTTTCTTT.

The V and J genes are TRBV5-4 and TRBJ2-5, with TRBD2 identical over 7 bases. The CDR3 sequence is 15 residues long. V gave up 2 bases and J gave up 5 bases; unmatched junction bases: 9. Germline V gene data show CDR1 as SGHNT and CDR2 as YYREEE (reference sequence). CDR3 protein: CASSFDSGGRETQYF. The CDR3 coding sequence is TGTGCCAGCAGCTTCGACTCGGGGGGTAGGGAGACCCAGTACTTC.

The chain links TRBV5-1 to TRBJ2-2; 9 bases line up with TRBD2. Germline CDR1 is SGHRS and CDR2 is YFSETQ. V gave up 3 bases and J gave up 6 bases; unmatched junction bases: 6. This CDR3 comprises 15 residues. The CDR3 is CASSSSSGAAGELFF. The CDR3 DNA reads TGCGCCAGCAGCTCCTCTAGCGGGGCCGCCGGGGAGCTGTTTTTT.

The chain is built from TRBV7-9 and TRBJ1-1; D is undetermined. The length of the CDR3 is 14 residues. Germline CDR1 and CDR2: SEHNR and FQNEAQ (reference sequence). V shed 1 base and J shed 14 bases, with 20 bases lying between them. The CDR3 protein is CASSLEVSQLSSFF. For the CDR3, the DNA is TGTGCCAGCAGCTTAGAAGTGTCACAGTTATCTTCATTCTTT.

This chain connects TRBV5-5 to TRBJ1-5, with D hard to call. This CDR3 region has 14 residues. Trimming shortened V by 4 bases and J by 3 bases, and 11 bases separated the two germline ends. The germline V gene has CDR1 SGHKS and CDR2 YYEKEE (reference sequence). In nucleotides, the CDR3 is TGTGCCAGCAGCCTCGGACTAATCAATCAGCCCCAGCATTTT. As protein: CASSLGLINQPQHF.

The chain has TRBV30 and TRBJ1-2, with D tentatively TRBD1 (6 bases). Germline V gene lookup returns CDR1 GTSNPN and CDR2 SVGIG (reference sequence). CDR3 length: 14 residues. V gave up 6 bases and J gave up 2 bases, with 16 bases separating them. The CDR3 region has the DNA TGTGCCTGCAAGACAGGCCACGGGAACTATGGCTACACCTTC. Its protein is CACKTGHGNYGYTF.

The chain uses TRBV30 and TRBJ2-7, with a weak D call TRBD2 (6 bases). V lost 2 bases, J lost 5 bases, and 25 bases lay in between. CDR1 is GTSNPN and CDR2 is SVGIG in the germline V gene (reference sequence). This CDR3 contains 17 residues. The CDR3: CAWSPQTPLARWDEQYF. CDR3 bases: TGTGCCTGGAGTCCCCAAACCCCACTAGCTCGATGGGACGAGCAGTACTTC.

This chain joins TRBV2 and TRBJ2-7, with D possibly matching TRBD1 (5 bases). Germline values: CDR1 SNHLY, CDR2 FYNNEI. The V gene lost 8 bases and the J gene lost 9 bases, with 14 bases spanning the gap. The CDR3 consists of 11 residues. CDR3 in DNA: TGTGCCAGCTTTCTAAGGGGCGTGCAGTACTTC. Amino acids: CASFLRGVQYF.

This chain links TRBV6-1 with TRBJ2-7, with TRBD1 identical over 7 bases. This CDR3 is built from 15 residues. Unmatched junction bases numbered 17, after V lost 10 bases and J lost 5 bases. Looked up from germline, CDR1 is MNHNS and CDR2 is SASEGT. This CDR3 is CAILNNPDRAHEQYF. The DNA of the CDR3 is TGTGCCATCCTGAATAACCCCGACAGGGCCCACGAGCAGTACTTC.